These T cell receptor beta chains were read from a single sample in a study of CD8 T cells in ankylosing spondylitis. TCRdb itself ran the 5' RACE reads through MiXCR, one entry per CDR3 protein. This table holds 150,000 to 200,000 distinct CDR3 sequences, approximately 12% found once. Sequenced material: blood, either unsorted or a sorted T cell fraction (not recorded which). Source of these receptors: a female donor with ankylosing spondylitis or in good health (not recorded which). Both conserved end residues are part of each CDR3. D genes are given only for firm matches. The size field is filled for only some rows; it gives once, few, many or a size class.

many,TRBV25-1,12,TRBJ1-2,-,TGTGCCAGCAGTGACCGGTGGGGTGGCTACACCTTC,CASSDRWGGYTF
few,TRBV12-3/TRBV12-4,17,TRBJ2-3,-,TGTGCCAGCAGTTTATCCCCGACTAGGTACCATACAGATACGCAGTATTTT,CASSLSPTRYHTDTQYF
-,TRBV3-1,17,TRBJ2-3,TRBD2,TGTGCCACCAGGGGTCGACTAGCGGGAGGCGGCGCAGATACGCAGTATTTT,CATRGRLAGGGADTQYF
-,TRBV5-1,15,TRBJ2-3,TRBD2,TGCGCCAGCAGCTTATGGGAGGGCCAAGCAGATACGCAGTATTTT,CASSLWEGQADTQYF
-,TRBV15,17,TRBJ2-6,-,TGTGCCACCAGCAGAGATACCACCCGAACTGGGGCCAACGTCCTGACTTTC,CATSRDTTRTGANVLTF
many,TRBV7-8,16,TRBJ2-2,-,TGTGCCAGCAGCTTAAGCCTGGATTTCGGTGCCGGGGAGCTGTTTTTT,CASSLSLDFGAGELFF
many,TRBV21-1,15,TRBJ1-1,-,TGTGCCAGCAGCCCCAACAGGCTTTTGAACACTGAAGCTTTCTTT,CASSPNRLLNTEAFF
-,TRBV3-1,14,TRBJ2-5,-,TGTGCCAGCAGTCTCCAGGGGGGGGAAGAGACCCAGTACTTC,CASSLQGGEETQYF
-,TRBV5-6,15,TRBJ2-1,TRBD2,TGTGCCAGCAGCCCCGGGACTAGACGGGACAATGAGCAGTTCTTC,CASSPGTRRDNEQFF
few,TRBV5-1,19,TRBJ2-1,TRBD2,TGCGCCAGCAGCTTGGCCAGCGGGGGCCCTTCACCCTCCTACAATGAGCAGTTCTTC,CASSLASGGPSPSYNEQFF
many,TRBV19,13,TRBJ1-5,-,TGTGCCAGTAGTTTATACATCAATCAGCCCCAGCATTTT,CASSLYINQPQHF
many,TRBV2,13,TRBJ2-4,TRBD1,TGTGCCAGCAGTGCCAACAGGGGGGACATTCAGTACTTC,CASSANRGDIQYF
many,TRBV5-1,16,TRBJ2-2,-,TGCGCCAGCAGCTTGTTAGGTTTATATAACACCGGGGAGCTGTTTTTT,CASSLLGLYNTGELFF
few,TRBV7-2,14,TRBJ2-6,-,TGTGCCAGCTTTGTGTCAGCTGGGGCCAACGTCCTGACTTTC,CASFVSAGANVLTF
many,TRBV24-1,16,TRBJ2-2,-,TGTGCCACCAGTGGAGGGTGGGAGACGAACACCGGGGAGCTGTTTTTT,CATSGGWETNTGELFF
many,TRBV7-2,13,TRBJ1-1,-,TGTGCCAGCAGCTTAATGGGGGACCTCGAAGCTTTCTTT,CASSLMGDLEAFF
many,TRBV20-1,14,TRBJ2-1,-,TGCAGTGCTCCTCCGGGACTGCACGACAATGAGCAGTTCTTC,CSAPPGLHDNEQFF
-,TRBV12-3/TRBV12-4,16,TRBJ2-3,TRBD2,TGTGCCAGCAGTTTAGAAACTAGCGGGAGTTATCATACGCAGTATTTT,CASSLETSGSYHTQYF
many,TRBV28,11,TRBJ2-3,-,TGTGCCAGCCGGGGGACAGATACGCAGTATTTT,CASRGTDTQYF
few,TRBV5-6,14,TRBJ2-5,-,TGTGCCAGCAGCTTTCTAGGGGCACAAGAGACCCAGTACTTC,CASSFLGAQETQYF
many,TRBV12-3/TRBV12-4,12,TRBJ1-5,-,TGTGCCAGCAGTTTTTCGGCAGAGTCCCAGCATTTT,CASSFSAESQHF
few,TRBV7-9,14,TRBJ2-1,-,TGTGCCAGCAGCCAGGGGGGAGTACTGGATGAGCAGTTCTTC,CASSQGGVLDEQFF